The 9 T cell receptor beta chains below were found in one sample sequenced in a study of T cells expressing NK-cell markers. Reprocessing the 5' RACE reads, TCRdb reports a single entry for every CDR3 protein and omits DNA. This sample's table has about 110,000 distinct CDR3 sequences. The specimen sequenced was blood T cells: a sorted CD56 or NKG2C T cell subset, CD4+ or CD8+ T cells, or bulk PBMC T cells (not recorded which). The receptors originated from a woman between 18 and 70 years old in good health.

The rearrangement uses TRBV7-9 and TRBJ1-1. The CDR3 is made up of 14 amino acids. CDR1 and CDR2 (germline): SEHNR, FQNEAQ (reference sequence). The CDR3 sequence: CASSVDRMNTEAFF.

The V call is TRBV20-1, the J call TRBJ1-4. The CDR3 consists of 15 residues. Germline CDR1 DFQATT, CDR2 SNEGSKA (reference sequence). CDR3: CSAREVGKHNEKLFF.

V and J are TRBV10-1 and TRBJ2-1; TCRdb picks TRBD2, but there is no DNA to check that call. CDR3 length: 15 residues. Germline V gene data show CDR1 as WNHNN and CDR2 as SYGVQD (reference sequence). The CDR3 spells CASSGHSGGPYEQFF.

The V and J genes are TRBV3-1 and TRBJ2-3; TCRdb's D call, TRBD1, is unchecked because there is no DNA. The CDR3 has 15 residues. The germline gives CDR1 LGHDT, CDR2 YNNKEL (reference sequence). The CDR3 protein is CASSPTGTGSDTQYF.

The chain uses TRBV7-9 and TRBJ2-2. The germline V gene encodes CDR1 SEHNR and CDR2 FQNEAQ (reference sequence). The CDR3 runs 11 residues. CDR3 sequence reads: CASGMGWELFF.

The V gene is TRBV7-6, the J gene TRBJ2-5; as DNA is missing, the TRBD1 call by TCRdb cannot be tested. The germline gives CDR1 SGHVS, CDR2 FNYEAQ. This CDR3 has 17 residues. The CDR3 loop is CASSLSGQGATWETQYF.

CDR3 in amino acids: CASSWTGSQPQHF. V and J are TRBV27 and TRBJ1-5; TCRdb's D call of TRBD1 is untestable without DNA. Germline CDR1 MNHEY, CDR2 SMNVEV (reference sequence). CDR3 length: 13 residues.

CDR3: CASSVGGGTGELFF. The V gene is TRBV9, the J gene TRBJ2-2; lacking DNA, the TRBD1 call made by TCRdb goes unchecked. From germline, CDR1 is SGDLS and CDR2 YYNGEE. CDR3 length equals 14 residues.

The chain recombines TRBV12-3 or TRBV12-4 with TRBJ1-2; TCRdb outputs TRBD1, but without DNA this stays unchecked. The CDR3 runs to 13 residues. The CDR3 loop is CASSFQGAFGYTF.